The sequence of this T cell receptor beta chain was determined in a study of T cell responses to AZD1222 COVID-19 vaccine. On the study more broadly: Second doses at about 4 or about 12 weeks were pooled. The study's findings and limits: Within unmutated variant regions lay the reported targets of nearly half of spike-specific TCRs. Possibly, clonal diversity was underestimated; donors were largely white British and included more females.

This CDR3 spans 15 amino acids. V lost 0 bases and J 3 bases, leaving 10 bases between the germline ends. The germline V gene encodes CDR1 SGHNT and CDR2 YYREEE (reference sequence). Here immunoSEQ multiplex PCR was the method, and the copy in TCRdb shows in-frame clones only, minus some. The sample shows 75,000 to 95,000 clones, about 88% of them seen only once. Points on this clone: Its antigen is still unknown.

This sequence was found in an adult in good health. This material consisted of peripheral blood, taken on day 0 of AZD1222 vaccination. The chain carries TRBV5-4 and TRBJ2-1; a possible D gene is TRBD2 (6 bases). The CDR3 sequence: CASSLGVAVYNEQFF. CDR3 DNA sequence: TGTGCCAGCAGCTTGGGGGTAGCGGTCTACAATGAGCAGTTCTTC.